The sequence of this T cell receptor (beta chain) was determined in a study of shared clonotypes between healthy human individuals. Whole-study findings and limits: Memory subsets generally showed lower estimated richness than naive subsets.

Germline V CDR1 and CDR2: SGHRS, YFSETQ. Trimming cost V 0 bases and J 0 bases, with 11 bases left between them. The CDR3 consists of 16 residues. An assay was performed, and its level was deep. Libraries were prepared by immunoSEQ multiplex PCR; TCRdb keeps only in-frame clonotypes and omits some of them. Of 950,000 to 1,100,000 clones in the sample, around 74% were seen once. With regard to this clone: Its specificity is unknown. Within the sample, other DNA sequences also encode this same CDR3.

V is TRBV5-1 and J is TRBJ2-3, with D possibly TRBD2 on 6 matching bases. Sequenced input: memory CD4+ T cells sorted from blood. As to subset: CD45RA-negative fraction. The clonotype originates from a man between 18 and 35 years old in good health. The CDR3 sequence is CASSLASGASTDTQYF. In DNA form, the CDR3 reads TGCGCCAGCAGCTTGGCGTCGGGAGCTAGCACAGATACGCAGTATTTT.